Shown below are 30 T cell receptor beta chains from a single sample sequenced in a study of blood T cell repertoires in COVID-19. Repertoires were generated with immunoSEQ multiplex PCR, while TCRdb's copy carries only in-frame clones and drops some. This sample has some 320,000 clones; over 75% occur once, and the top ten carry about 7%. Sequencing input: peripheral blood. Receptor source: a human donor in a cohort sampled during active COVID-19.

This clone occurred once. V is TRBV7-3 and J is TRBJ1-2, with D uncertain. Germline V CDR1 and CDR2: SGHTA, FQGTGA. This CDR3 region has 13 residues. V lost 2 bases, J lost 8 bases, and 12 bases lay in between. The CDR3 DNA follows: TGTGCCAGCAGCTTATTGTCGGGAGGCGGCTACACCTTC. Protein: CASSLLSGGGYTF.

The chain employs TRBV19 and TRBJ2-1; D uncertain. The length of the CDR3 is 14 residues. The germline gives CDR1 LNHDA, CDR2 SQIVND (reference sequence). V dropped 3 bases and J dropped 0 bases, with 6 bases sitting between them. The DNA of the CDR3 is TGTGCCAGTAGTATTTGGAGCTCCTACAATGAGCAGTTCTTC. It yields the protein CASSIWSSYNEQFF.

This clone was detected only once. The chain employs TRBV3-1 (or the pseudogene TRBV3-2) and TRBJ1-1; the match to TRBD1 covers 11 bases. V lost 3 bases, J lost 6 bases, and 3 bases stayed unmatched. The CDR3 has 14 residues. Germline CDR1 and CDR2: LGHDT and YNNKEL (reference sequence). CDR3 coding DNA: TGTGCCAGCAGCCAGGGACAGGGGGGCTCTGAAGCTTTCTTT. Its protein is CASSQGQGGSEAFF.

A single count supports this clone. The rearrangement uses TRBV6-4 and TRBJ2-3, with a weak D call TRBD2 (6 bases). In germline, CDR1 is MRHNA, CDR2 SNTAGT. The length of the CDR3 is 13 residues. V was cut by 6 bases and J by 6 bases, with 13 bases left in between. CDR3 coding DNA: TGTGCCAGCAGCACGACTAGTTCGGATACGCAGTATTTT. It specifies CASSTTSSDTQYF.

The chain carries TRBV11-2 and TRBJ2-2; 8 bases line up with TRBD1. The CDR3 sequence is 16 residues long. CDR1 is SGHAT and CDR2 is FQNNGV in the germline V gene. The trim removed 7 bases at V and 5 bases at J, leaving 12 bases unmatched. DNA of the CDR3: TGTGCCAGCACACTTGGACAGGGCCGACGAACCGGGGAGCTGTTTTTT. As protein: CASTLGQGRRTGELFF.

In its sample, this clone was seen a few times. This rearrangement joins TRBV7-9 to TRBJ2-3, with 7 bases aligning to TRBD2. With 5 bases clipped from V and 4 bases from J, the junction kept 12 bases outside the gene matches. Germline CDR1 SEHNR, CDR2 FQNEAQ (reference sequence). This CDR3 has 16 amino acids. Written as DNA, the CDR3 is TGTGCCAGCAGCCCTTGGGGTAGTACTAGCGCAGATACGCAGTATTTT. Amino acid sequence: CASSPWGSTSADTQYF.

The genes are TRBV5-4 and TRBJ2-7, with 8 bases aligning to TRBD1. The CDR3 length is 12 residues. With V trimmed by 4 bases and J by 6 bases, 3 bases remained unmatched. Germline lookup yields CDR1 SGHNT and CDR2 YYREEE (reference sequence). The CDR3 protein is CASSTTGGEQYF. The CDR3 coding sequence is TGTGCCAGCAGCACTACAGGGGGCGAGCAGTACTTC.

This clone was seen a handful of times. The chain combines TRBV3-1 (or the pseudogene TRBV3-2) with TRBJ2-7; 10 bases match TRBD2. Germline V lookup: CDR1 LGHDT, CDR2 YNNKEL (reference sequence). After removal of 5 bases from V and 4 bases from J, the junction contained 2 bases not matched to a gene. The CDR3 is 13 residues long. The CDR3 reads CASSSSGGYEQYF. The CDR3 bases are TGTGCCAGCAGCTCTAGCGGGGGATACGAGCAGTACTTC.

This sequence joins TRBV24-1 and TRBJ1-2; 9 positions agree with TRBD1. With V trimmed by 4 bases and J by 4 bases, 6 bases remained unmatched. Germline V lookup: CDR1 KGHDR, CDR2 SFDVKD. CDR3 length: 15 amino acids. The CDR3 region is CATSDNTGQGYGYTF. The CDR3 coding sequence is TGTGCCACCAGTGACAACACGGGACAGGGCTATGGCTACACCTTC.

This chain joins TRBV11-2 and TRBJ2-1, with 11 bases matching TRBD1. After removal of 5 bases from V and 8 bases from J, the junction contained 5 bases not matched to a gene. The length of the CDR3 is 14 residues. CDR1 SGHAT and CDR2 FQNNGV come from the germline V gene. The CDR3 sequence: CASSPRTGGHEQFF. The CDR3 DNA is TGTGCCAGCAGCCCTAGGACAGGGGGCCATGAGCAGTTCTTC.

J is TRBJ2-3 and V is TRBV19, with 7 bases aligning to TRBD1. The CDR3 extends over 15 amino acids. Germline loops: CDR1 LNHDA, CDR2 SQIVND (reference sequence). With V trimmed by 5 bases and J by 2 bases, 7 bases remained unmatched. The CDR3 nucleotides are TGTGCCAGTAGTCGCACCGGACAGGTCACAGATACGCAGTATTTT. Protein: CASSRTGQVTDTQYF.

This chain connects TRBV28 to TRBJ2-3; D unclear. The CDR3 sequence is 14 residues long. Germline V gives CDR1 MDHEN, CDR2 SYDVKM. V was trimmed by 2 bases and J by 7 bases, leaving 13 bases between them. CDR3 region: CASSLTGFVNTQYF. The CDR3 DNA follows: TGTGCCAGCAGTTTAACCGGTTTTGTGAATACGCAGTATTTT.

This chain joins TRBV7-2 and TRBJ2-1; D is unresolved. V shed 5 bases and J shed 6 bases, with 11 bases lying between them. Germline loops: CDR1 SGHTA, CDR2 FQGNSA. The CDR3 spans 13 residues. In DNA form, the CDR3 reads TGTGCCAGCAGCACTCCCGGTCGCAATGAGCAGTTCTTC. It yields the protein CASSTPGRNEQFF.

This sequence joins TRBV27 and TRBJ1-2; weak D call: TRBD1 (5 bases). The CDR3 runs 12 residues. Germline V gene sequence: CDR1 MNHEY, CDR2 SMNVEV (reference sequence). Trimming removed 5 bases at V and 7 bases at J, with 11 bases between. CDR3 nucleotides: TGTGCCAGCAGTACGGGGGGACTTGGCTACACCTTC. Its translation is CASSTGGLGYTF.

This clone was counted a few times. The chain combines TRBV10-3 with TRBJ1-5; D not certain. This CDR3 has 14 amino acids. Germline CDR1 reads ENHRY; CDR2 reads SYGVKD. Deletions cut 3 bases from V and 1 base from J, with 7 bases between. CDR3 amino acids: CAISERGSNQPQHF. The DNA for the CDR3 is TGTGCCATCAGTGAACGGGGAAGCAATCAGCCCCAGCATTTT.

The chain carries TRBV5-1 and TRBJ1-3; possible D gene TRBD1, 5 bases. The V end was cut by 0 bases, the J end by 7 bases, with 11 bases between. This CDR3 region has 14 residues. CDR1 and CDR2 from the germline V gene are SGHRS and YFSETQ. Here the CDR3 DNA reads TGCGCCAGCAGCTTGGATCAGGGTCTCAACACCATATATTTT. This encodes CASSLDQGLNTIYF.

This rearrangement joins TRBV6-5 to TRBJ1-3; D is unclear. The germline gives CDR1 MNHEY, CDR2 SVGAGI. The CDR3 totals 13 residues. Trimming took off 6 bases at V and 4 bases at J, with 10 bases between the two ends. CDR3 sequence (DNA): TGTGCCAGCAGGGACTACGCCGGAAACACCATATATTTT. It specifies CASRDYAGNTIYF.

This clone was counted only a few times. V gene TRBV7-9 combines with J gene TRBJ1-1; TRBD1 agrees at 11 bases. The trim removed 5 bases at V and 7 bases at J, leaving 6 bases unmatched. This CDR3 has 14 amino acids. Germline-derived CDR1 and CDR2 are SEHNR and FQNEAQ (reference sequence). The CDR3 region is CASSAGQGAVEAFF. CDR3 coding DNA: TGTGCCAGCAGCGCCGGACAGGGGGCTGTTGAAGCTTTCTTT.

V usage is TRBV3-1 (or the pseudogene TRBV3-2) and J usage is TRBJ2-1, with TRBD1 identical over 10 bases. The CDR3 is 15 residues long. The germline gives CDR1 LGHDT, CDR2 YNNKEL (reference sequence). The J segment lost 7 bases and the V segment lost 3 bases, leaving 6 bases of the junction unmatched. As DNA, the CDR3 is TGTGCCAGCAGCCAGGGACAGGGGATTTGGAATGAGCAGTTCTTC. Its protein product is CASSQGQGIWNEQFF.

J is TRBJ2-1 and V is TRBV5-4; tentatively, D is TRBD2 (6 bases). The ends were cut back, 4 bases at V and 1 base at J, with 12 bases in the middle. This CDR3 contains 15 residues. Germline V CDR1 and CDR2: SGHNT, YYREEE (reference sequence). The CDR3 sequence is CASSESSESYNEQFF. The CDR3 nucleotides read TGTGCCAGCAGCGAGTCTAGCGAATCCTACAATGAGCAGTTCTTC.

The chain uses TRBV24-1 and TRBJ2-1, with 12 bases matching TRBD2. CDR3 length: 15 amino acids. Germline-derived CDR1 and CDR2 are KGHDR and SFDVKD. Germline trimming cut 5 bases from V and 6 bases from J; bases unmatched to any gene: 4. CDR3: CATSALAGGGNEQFF. The CDR3 DNA sequence: TGTGCCACCAGTGCACTAGCGGGGGGAGGCAATGAGCAGTTCTTC.

V and J are TRBV6-7 and TRBJ2-4, with TRBD2 matching over 13 bases. TRBV6-7 is labeled an ORF, and its function is uncertain. The CDR3 spans 20 residues. Germline trimming cut 0 bases from V and 0 bases from J; bases unmatched to any gene: 8. The CDR3 nucleotides are TGTGCCAGCAGTTACTCGACTAGCGGGGGGTCCAGGCTAGCCAAAAACATTCAGTACTTC. As protein: CASSYSTSGGSRLAKNIQYF.

The chain is built from TRBV3-1 (or the pseudogene TRBV3-2) and TRBJ2-1; 8 bases fit TRBD2. After removal of 4 bases from V and 7 bases from J, the junction contained 3 bases not matched to a gene. The CDR3 runs 13 residues. Germline V gene sequence: CDR1 LGHDT, CDR2 YNNKEL (reference sequence). CDR3 bases: TGTGCCAGCAGCCTAGCGGGGAAGAATGAGCAGTTCTTC. Translating gives CASSLAGKNEQFF.

V and J are TRBV25-1 and TRBJ1-2; 10 bases line up with TRBD1. V was pared by 1 base and J by 7 bases, with 6 bases of the junction left unmatched. Germline CDR1 reads MGHDK; CDR2 reads SYGVNS. The CDR3 is 15 residues long. The CDR3 here is CASSEFGTGVCGYTF. For the CDR3, the DNA is TGTGCCAGCAGTGAATTTGGGACAGGGGTTTGTGGCTACACCTTC.

The genes are TRBV19 and TRBJ1-3; D unclear. The germline gives CDR1 LNHDA, CDR2 SQIVND (reference sequence). Trimming left V 3 bases short and J 4 bases short, with 10 bases between. This CDR3 has 14 residues. In DNA, the CDR3 is TGTGCCAGTAGTATCAGACATATCGGAAACACCATATATTTT. It codes for CASSIRHIGNTIYF.

V is TRBV9 and J is TRBJ1-1; D remains unclear. This CDR3 is 15 amino acids long. V was pared by 3 bases and J by 0 bases, with 12 bases between. CDR1 is SGDLS, CDR2 YYNGEE, per germline. The CDR3 DNA reads TGTGCCAGCAGCGCGACGCAGGCTTTGAACACTGAAGCTTTCTTT. This encodes CASSATQALNTEAFF.

The chain combines TRBV19 with TRBJ2-3, with 8 bases lining up with TRBD2. Trimming removed 6 bases from V and 8 bases from J; junction bases left unmatched: 10. Germline V gene sequence: CDR1 LNHDA, CDR2 SQIVND (reference sequence). The length of the CDR3 is 14 residues. The CDR3 region has the DNA TGTGCCAGTAGCCCCCGGGGGGGGCGCGGTACGCAGTATTTT. This encodes CASSPRGGRGTQYF.

The rearrangement uses TRBV7-9 and TRBJ2-3; D ambiguous. The CDR3 has 14 residues. Trimming took off 8 bases at V and 2 bases at J, with 14 bases between the two ends. Germline CDR1 and CDR2: SEHNR and FQNEAQ (reference sequence). CDR3 amino acids: CASLHMSATDTQYF. Here the CDR3 DNA reads TGTGCCAGCCTCCACATGAGCGCCACAGATACGCAGTATTTT. Together with reference TRBV7-9 and TRBJ2-3, the CDR3 gives the full variable domain: DTGVSQNPRHKITKRGQNVTFRCDPISEHNRLYWYRQTLGQGPEFLTYFQNEAQLEKSRLLSDRFSAERPKGSFSTLEIQRTEQGDSAMYLCASLHMSATDTQYFGPGTRLTVL.

In DNA form, the CDR3 reads TGTGCCAGCAGCTTACAGGGTGGGGACACTGAAGCTTTCTTT. Protein sequence: CASSLQGGDTEAFF. The chain couples TRBV7-9 to TRBJ1-1; D is possibly TRBD1 (5 bases). The V end lost 2 bases, the J end lost 3 bases, and 10 bases lay between the germline ends. The CDR3 has 14 residues. The germline V gene has CDR1 SEHNR and CDR2 FQNEAQ (reference sequence).

The sample holds a few counts of this clone. The rearrangement links TRBV6-1 to TRBJ1-1; D is unresolved. Between the trimmed V and J ends, which lost 1 base and 2 bases, there was a span of 17 bases. Germline values: CDR1 MNHNS, CDR2 SASEGT. This CDR3 is built from 17 residues. In DNA form, the CDR3 reads TGTGCCAGCAGTGAAGGGCCATTCAGATACAGCAACACTGAAGCTTTCTTT. It yields the protein CASSEGPFRYSNTEAFF.